These 9 T cell receptor beta chains originate from one sample sequenced in a study of CD8+ T cells in alopecia areata. Cutaneous lymph node cells were pooled, and they were sorted using CD4, CD8alpha, NKG2D, NKG2ACE and other markers. Sequencing relied on a cDNA template that was reverse transcribed from extracted RNA. Using immunoSEQ multiplex PCR, the repertoire was profiled, and TCRdb retains in-frame clones only, with some absent. This sample has about 270,000 clones, each found more than once. Sequenced material: CD4+ T cells sorted from a lymph node. These receptors were collected from a C3H/HeJ mouse with alopecia areata. These mice share the MHC haplotype H2-k.

This clone showed up just a few times. Gene names and germline match the mouse. The read is 4 residues too short to cover the CDR3 end, so that end is filled in from the germline J gene. Other DNA sequences in the sample encode the same CDR3. The V call is TRBV17, the J call TRBJ2-4; tentative D call: TRBD1 (5 bases). CDR3 length equals 14 residues. Deletions cut 3 bases from V and 0 bases from J, with 7 bases between. CDR1 is MNHDT and CDR2 is YYDKIL in the germline V gene. The CDR3 DNA, read in part, is TGTGCTAGCAGTAGGAGGGGTAGTCAAAAC. Its protein is CASSRRGSQN. The whole CDR3 reads CASSRRGSQNTLYF.

In the case of this clone: The gene names here belong to mouse. The CDR3 extends 4 residues past the end of the read, so its final part is completed from the germline J gene. V gene TRBV13-2 combines with J gene TRBJ2-7, with TRBD1 as a possible D gene (6 bases). This CDR3 spans 13 amino acids. CDR1 and CDR2 from the germline V gene are NNHNN and SYGAGS (reference sequence). CDR3: CASGQGQTYEQYF. The CDR3 DNA, read in part, is TGTGCCAGCGGTCAGGGACAAACTTAT.

Regarding this clone: Gene names and germline refer to mouse. The sequence runs out 4 residues before the end of the CDR3; the remainder is reconstructed from the germline J gene. The chain recombines TRBV30 with TRBJ2-1; no firm D call. Germline V gene sequence: CDR1 SQVVS, CDR2 ANEGSEA. Trimming removed 5 bases at V and 1 base at J, with 6 bases between. The CDR3 is 12 amino acids. CDR3 bases read: TGTAGTTCTCGACAAAACTATGCT. This sequence encodes CSSRQNYA. The CDR3 as a whole reads CSSRQNYAEQFF.

This clone showed up many times. Germline and genes: mouse. Coverage ceases 4 residues before the CDR3 finishes, and the germline J gene fills in the end. The J gene is TRBJ2-7, the V gene TRBV3, with 10 bases matching TRBD2. Germline values: CDR1 SNHLY, CDR2 FYNGKV (reference sequence). The CDR3 extends over 11 amino acids. The CDR3 bases that were read are TGTGCTCTGGGGGGGCGCGAT. Protein sequence: CALGGRD. The CDR3, in full, reads CALGGRDEQYF.

On this clone itself: The gene names given are mouse names. The CDR3 goes on 4 residues after the read ends, and that part is filled in from the germline J gene. This chain joins TRBV1 and TRBJ1-2, with 8 positions matching TRBD1. The junction had 5 bases not matched to a gene; V was cut back by 0 bases and J by 2 bases. There are 16 residues in the CDR3. The germline CDR1 and CDR2 sequences are NSQYPW and LRSPGD (reference sequence). The part of the CDR3 DNA that was read is TGCACCTGCAGTGCAGATCCGACAGGGGCGAACTCC. Its translation is CTCSADPTGANS. The CDR3, in full, reads CTCSADPTGANSDYTF.

For this clone: The germline and genes are mouse ones. Partial CDR3 DNA: TGTGCCTGGAGTCGCTCCTGGGGCCAAGAC. This codes for CAWSRSWGQD. In full, the CDR3 reads CAWSRSWGQDTQYF. The rearrangement links TRBV31 to TRBJ2-5; a weak D match, TRBD2 (6 bases). From the germline J gene comes the end of the CDR3, since the read stops 4 residues before it. Germline lookup yields CDR1 GKSSPN and CDR2 SITVG. The CDR3 covers 14 residues. V was clipped by 1 base and J by 2 bases, with 10 bases between them.

For this clone: Gene and germline names: mouse. The read terminates 4 residues before the CDR3 end, so the remaining end is supplied by the germline J gene. The V call is TRBV3, the J call TRBJ2-1; 8 bases map to TRBD1. Germline trimming cut 3 bases from V and 5 bases from J; bases unmatched to any gene: 0. Germline CDR1 reads SNHLY; CDR2 reads FYNGKV (reference sequence). The CDR3 consists of 13 residues. Incomplete CDR3 DNA: TGTGCCAGCAGCTTGGGACAGGATGCT. Translation gives CASSLGQDA. The CDR3 in full is CASSLGQDAEQFF.

This clone has a handful of counts. The genes are named according to mouse. With the read ending 4 residues before the CDR3 end, the germline J gene is used to fill in that end. The genes are TRBV19 and TRBJ2-7, with 8 bases identical to TRBD1. The germline V gene has CDR1 FNHDT and CDR2 SITEND (reference sequence). CDR3 length: 14 amino acids. The sequenced part of the CDR3 DNA is TGTGCCAGCAGTCCCCTCGACAGGGGTTAT. Encoded protein: CASSPLDRGY. From start to end, the CDR3 is CASSPLDRGYEQYF.

Points on this clone: Mouse gene names apply. Sequencing ends 3 residues short of the CDR3 end; the germline J gene provides the rest. Other nucleotide sequences in the sample specify the same CDR3. The chain employs TRBV19 and TRBJ1-6; 8 nucleotides agree with TRBD1. TRBJ1-6 is annotated as an ORF whose role is uncertain. The CDR3 is made up of 14 amino acids. Germline CDR1 FNHDT, CDR2 SITEND (reference sequence). Trimming at V came to 4 bases and at J to 7 bases, leaving 4 bases not matched to a gene. Partial CDR3 DNA: TGTGCCAGCAGTCACAGGGGGAGAAATTCGCCC. It translates to CASSHRGRNSP. The entire CDR3 reads CASSHRGRNSPLYF.